This TCR beta chain was identified in a study of shared clonotypes between healthy human individuals (dated by TCRdb to about 2020). The study in broad terms: A couple of women and a few men aged 18 to 49 years were included in the cohort. To increase sequencing depth and limit assay-specific biases, TCR repertoire library preparation and sequencing were carried out by different laboratories using diverse techniques. Between about 0.85 and 9.5 billion PBMCs per donor were obtained by leukapheresis. To estimate repertoire size and how much clonotypes are shared between individuals, the study performed deep sequencing of blood TCR repertoires from 4 to 6 healthy adults. For each donor, CD4 naive and CD4 memory were each given three plates, CD8 naive was given two plates, and CD8 memory was given one plate. Summary of the overall study and its limitations: Naive subsets generally had larger estimated clonotype richness than memory subsets. Pairwise subsampling indicated that sequencing depth was expected to affect the degree of clonotype sharing among donors. The genetic and exposure-history diversity represented was limited by the small number of donors. Incomplete sequencing was indicated by rarefaction of sorted-subset datasets, despite the large sequencing depth. Only blood was sampled, and tissue TCR repertoires likely differ from those in blood. About 4.5% of naive CD4, more than 3% of naive CD8, approximately 2.2% of memory CD4, and around 0.42% of memory CD8 clonotypes were shared across a handful of donors. Compared with non-shared clonotypes, the clonotypes found in all four sorted-subset donors had higher generation probabilities.

About this clone itself: No cognate antigen has been identified for it. Qualities for individual bases were not recorded, and no much larger clone is one base off.

Using the deep immunoSEQ assay, TCR CDR3 regions were amplified from genomic DNA by multiplex PCR. Genomic DNA extracted from each cell subset was distributed evenly over all wells of several immunoSEQ 96-well plates, and each plate served as one replicate. Each replicate PCR for sorted subsets received approximately 220 ng genomic DNA, equal to tens of thousands of T cell genomes. Purified libraries were measured with a Qubit 3.0 fluorometer, size-checked on a Bioanalyzer 2100, and measured again with the KAPA Library Quantification kit. Each immunoSEQ 96-well plate was sequenced on its own single-read 150-cycle Illumina NextSeq 550 flow cell. The authors processed their data as follows. The immunoSEQ output contained only junctional sequences without quality scores, so filtering could not match that applied to full-length reads. Sequences were annotated with PyIR, a Python wrapper for IgBLAST v1.9, using IMGT germline references to assign V/J genes and CDR3. Reads were removed for weak V/J assignments (E-value above 1e-6), missing CDR3, stop codons, out-of-frame junctions, or ambiguous translated residues. V3J clonotypes were defined as sequences sharing the same inferred V gene, J gene, and CDR3 amino acid sequence. The percentage overlap between two repertoires was calculated by dividing the number of shared unique clonotypes by the size of the smaller repertoire. Repertoire richness was assessed with RTK rarefaction, the Chao1 estimator, and Recon v2.1 estimates of unobserved clonotypes. Generation probabilities for all TCRbeta clonotypes obtained by the gDNA method from a handful of donors were computed using OLGA. TCRdb re-hosts the immuneACCESS table, in-frame sequences only. Its copies lack some clones; in the studies checked, an unresolved V gene accounts for under half of them, and the cause for the rest is not known. Clone size and V and J calls were adopted from that table, with D and trimming inferred from the DNA. In all, the sample holds approximately 530,000 clones, and 90% to 96% of those were seen once. The ten most abundant clones make up 0.06% of the sample.

The donors were healthy, HIV-negative adults who had no recently reported acute infections or vaccinations. Every donor was a Caucasian adult living in Nashville, Tennessee, USA. Magnetic negative selection was used to enrich CD4+ T cells, after which naive cells were positively selected on CD45RA and the negative fraction became the memory subset. Blood was obtained by leukapheresis, after which PBMCs were separated by Ficoll-Histopaque density gradient centrifugation and cryopreserved in liquid nitrogen vapor phase. Analytical flow cytometry was used to check the purity and quantity of every magnetically sorted T cell population. From each sorted fraction, genomic DNA was isolated and quantified by UV absorbance on a Nanodrop 2000c. Spanning cysteine to phenylalanine, the CDR3 consists of 12 amino acids. The entry retains the CDR3 DNA only, 36 bases that are in frame from base 1. Taken from the germline V gene (reference sequence), the CDR1 and CDR2 loops are LNHNV and YYDKDF. V drops 2 bases and J drops 7 bases, leaving 6 bases in between.

The rearranged chain carries TRBV15 and TRBJ2-1, with an unclear D gene assignment. The specimen was naive CD4+ T cells sorted from blood. In light of the paper, this sample's cell subset or site label describes: CD45RA+ positively selected. The source is a woman in her 30s in good health. The DNA sequence is as follows: TGTGCCACCAGCAGATCGTCGAATGAGCAGTTCTTC. It translates to CATSRSSNEQFF.